This TCR beta chain derives from a study of neurological immune-mediated disorders. This clonotype was observed many times. What it binds is unknown. General study results and limits: Multiple sclerosis patients had less TCR clonal expansion than even healthy controls, unlike HTLV-1-associated myelopathy. The multiple sclerosis repertoire cluster had no clinical or MRI correlate.

Preparation of the unsorted libraries drew on 2 million PBMCs stored at -80 C. The cDNA came from 5'RACE with 10-nucleotide random UMIs. One entry per CDR3 protein, called by TCRdb with MiXCR from the 5' RACE reads. The sample gives tens of thousands of distinct CDR3 sequences, 4% to 6% of which show up once; less than 2.5% is in the top ten. Trimming pared 4 bases from V and 1 base from J, leaving 14 bases between. The CDR3 covers 15 residues. From germline, CDR1 is SGHVS and CDR2 FQNEAQ. The rearrangement joins TRBV7-8 to TRBJ2-7, with D maybe TRBD2 (5 bases). Sequenced material: PBMCs. This receptor was obtained from a woman aged 30 to 39 with multiple sclerosis. This CDR3 is CASSSLGRGSYEQYF. CDR3 in DNA: TGTGCCAGCAGCTCCCTTGGGAGAGGGTCCTACGAGCAGTACTTC.